This TCR beta chain was sequenced in a study of blood T cell repertoires in COVID-19. About the research overall: Samples of COVID-19 (acute and convalescent) were obtained from the United States, Italy and Spain. PBMCs, B-cell-depleted T cells, or T cells provided the cDNA or gDNA that made up the material.

The CDR3 runs to 16 residues. Germline-derived CDR1 and CDR2 are SGHAT and FQNNGV. V was pared by 4 bases and J by 8 bases, with 22 bases between. Original analysis: Cell counts per sample came from amplifying reference gene primers. Sequencing was performed with immunoSEQ multiplex PCR; in TCRdb, only in-frame clones are kept and a portion is missing. Clone size and V and J calls were adopted from that table, with D and trimming inferred from the DNA. The sample includes around 70,000 clones, about three quarters seen only once; the top ten take about 25%. In this sample, this clone turned up once. V usage is TRBV11-2 and J usage is TRBJ2-3, with a tentative D call TRBD2 (6 bases). The source material was peripheral blood. The clonotype comes from a human donor in a cohort sampled during active COVID-19. CDR3 loop: CASSSLAVPDYTTQYF. The DNA of the CDR3 is TGTGCCAGCAGCTCATTAGCCGTCCCGGACTATACTACGCAGTATTTT.